Included here is one TCR beta chain sequence, with context. The antigen is undetermined. Per the germline V gene, CDR1 is SGHKS and CDR2 is YYEKEE (reference sequence). This CDR3 is 15 amino acids long. V dropped 4 bases and J dropped 4; count of bases not matched to a gene: 9. This sample was taken from a study of long-term antiretroviral therapy in people with HIV. Study outcomes and limitations: HIV repertoires showed narrower CDR3 length ranges than controls. ART preceded a rise in diversity that nonetheless stayed lower than in transplant donor controls. Therapy changes, viral resistance and ART adherence were not documented in the available data.

Sequencing relied on immunoSEQ assay v3.0, run at survey level. Researchers set sequencing to target roughly 35,000-50,000 T-cell genomes per sample. This table comes from immunoSEQ multiplex PCR, and its TCRdb copy is limited to in-frame clones, with some not included. Altogether 20,000 to 30,000 clones are present, approximately 77% being singletons, with the ten largest covering around 6.2%. The material sequenced was unsorted PBMCs, taken 4.4 years after starting antiretroviral therapy. This sequence originates from a man aged 25-45 years with HIV. V and J are TRBV5-5 and TRBJ1-1; 8 positions agree with TRBD1. Here the CDR3 reads CASSAMTGARTEAFF. In nucleotides, the CDR3 is TGTGCCAGCAGCGCCATGACAGGGGCCCGCACTGAAGCTTTCTTT. The entire variable domain, with the rest obtained from reference TRBV5-5 and TRBJ1-1, is as follows: DAGVTQSPTHLIKTRGQQVTLRCSPISGHKSVSWYQQVLGQGPQFIFQYYEKEERGRGNFPDRFSARQFPNYSSELNVNALLLGDSALYLCASSAMTGARTEAFFGQGTRLTVV.